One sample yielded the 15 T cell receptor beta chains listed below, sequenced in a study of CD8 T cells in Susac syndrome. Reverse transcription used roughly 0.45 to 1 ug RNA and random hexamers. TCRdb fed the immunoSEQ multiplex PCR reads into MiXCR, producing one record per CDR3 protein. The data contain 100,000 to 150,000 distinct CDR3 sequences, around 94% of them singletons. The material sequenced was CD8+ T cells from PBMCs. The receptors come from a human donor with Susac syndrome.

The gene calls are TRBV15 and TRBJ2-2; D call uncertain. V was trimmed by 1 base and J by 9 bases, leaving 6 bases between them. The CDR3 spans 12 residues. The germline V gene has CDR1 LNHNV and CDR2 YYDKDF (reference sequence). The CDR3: CATSRVGRELFF. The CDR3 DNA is TGTGCCACCAGCAGAGTTGGACGGGAGCTGTTTTTT.

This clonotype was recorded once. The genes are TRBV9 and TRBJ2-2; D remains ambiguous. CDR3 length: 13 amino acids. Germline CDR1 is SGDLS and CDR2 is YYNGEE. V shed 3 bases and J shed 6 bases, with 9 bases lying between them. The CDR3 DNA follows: TGTGCCAGCAGCGACCAACCAGCCGGGGAGCTGTTTTTT. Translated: CASSDQPAGELFF.

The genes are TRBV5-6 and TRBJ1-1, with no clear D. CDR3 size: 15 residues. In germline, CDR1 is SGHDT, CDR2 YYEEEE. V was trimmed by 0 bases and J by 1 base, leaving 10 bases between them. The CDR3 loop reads CASSLAIDGNTEAFF. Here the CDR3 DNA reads TGTGCCAGCAGCTTGGCCATCGACGGGAACACTGAAGCTTTCTTT. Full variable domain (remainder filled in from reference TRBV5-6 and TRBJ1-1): DAGVTQSPTHLIKTRGQQVTLRCSPKSGHDTVSWYQQALGQGPQFIFQYYEEEERQRGNFPDRFSGHQFPNYSSELNVNALLLGDSALYLCASSLAIDGNTEAFFGQGTRLTVV.

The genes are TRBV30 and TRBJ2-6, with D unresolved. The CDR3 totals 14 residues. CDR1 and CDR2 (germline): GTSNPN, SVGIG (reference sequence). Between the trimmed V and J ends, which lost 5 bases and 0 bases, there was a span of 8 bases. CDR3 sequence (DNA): TGTGCCTGGGATACAGTCTCTGGGGCCAACGTCCTGACTTTC. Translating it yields CAWDTVSGANVLTF. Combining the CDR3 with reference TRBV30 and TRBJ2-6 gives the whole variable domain SQTIHQWPATLVQPVGSPLSLECTVEGTSNPNLYWYRQAAGRGLQLLFYSVGIGQISSEVPQNLSASRPQDRQFILSSKKLLLSDSGFYLCAWDTVSGANVLTFGAGSRLTVL.

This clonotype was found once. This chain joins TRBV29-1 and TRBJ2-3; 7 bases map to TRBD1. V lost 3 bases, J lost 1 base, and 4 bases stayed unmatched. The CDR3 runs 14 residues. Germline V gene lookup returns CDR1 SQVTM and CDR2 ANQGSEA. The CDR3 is CSVDGTEGTDTQYF. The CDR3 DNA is TGCAGCGTTGATGGGACAGAAGGCACAGATACGCAGTATTTT.

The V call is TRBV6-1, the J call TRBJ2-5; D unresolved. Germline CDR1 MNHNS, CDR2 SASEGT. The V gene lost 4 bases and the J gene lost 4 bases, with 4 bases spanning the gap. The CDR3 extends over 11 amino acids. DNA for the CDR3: TGTGCCAGCAGTGGGGGAGAGACCCAGTACTTC. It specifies CASSGGETQYF.

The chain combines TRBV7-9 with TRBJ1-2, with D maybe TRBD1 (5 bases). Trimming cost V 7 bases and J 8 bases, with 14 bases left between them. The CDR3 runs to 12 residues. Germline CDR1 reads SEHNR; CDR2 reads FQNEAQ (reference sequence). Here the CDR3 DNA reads TGTGCCAGCACCCAGGGCCTAAGGGGCTACACCTTC. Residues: CASTQGLRGYTF.

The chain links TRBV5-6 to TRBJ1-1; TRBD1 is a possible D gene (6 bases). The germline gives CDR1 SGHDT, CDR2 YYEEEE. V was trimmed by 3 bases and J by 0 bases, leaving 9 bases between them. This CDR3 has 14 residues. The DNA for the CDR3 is TGTGCCAGCAGCTGGGGGGACATGAACACTGAAGCTTTCTTT. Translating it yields CASSWGDMNTEAFF.

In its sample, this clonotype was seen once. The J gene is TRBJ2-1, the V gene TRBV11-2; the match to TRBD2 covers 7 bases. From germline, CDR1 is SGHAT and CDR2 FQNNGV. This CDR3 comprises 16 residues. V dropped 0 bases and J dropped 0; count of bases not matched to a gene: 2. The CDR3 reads CASSLDGGSSYNEQFF. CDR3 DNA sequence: TGTGCCAGCAGCTTAGATGGCGGGAGCTCCTACAATGAGCAGTTCTTC.

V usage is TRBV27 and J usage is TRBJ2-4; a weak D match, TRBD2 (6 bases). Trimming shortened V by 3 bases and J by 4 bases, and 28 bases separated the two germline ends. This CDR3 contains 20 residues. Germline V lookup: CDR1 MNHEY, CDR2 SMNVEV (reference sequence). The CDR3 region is CASSLGPAASERGLKNIQYF. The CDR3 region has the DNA TGTGCCAGCAGTTTGGGGCCCGCGGCTTCGGAACGGGGGTTGAAAAACATTCAGTACTTC.

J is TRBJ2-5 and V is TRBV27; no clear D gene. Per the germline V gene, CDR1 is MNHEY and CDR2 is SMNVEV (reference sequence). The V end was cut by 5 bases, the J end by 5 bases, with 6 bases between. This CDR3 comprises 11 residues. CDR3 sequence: CASSARETQYF. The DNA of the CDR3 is TGTGCCAGCAGTGCCCGGGAGACCCAGTACTTC.

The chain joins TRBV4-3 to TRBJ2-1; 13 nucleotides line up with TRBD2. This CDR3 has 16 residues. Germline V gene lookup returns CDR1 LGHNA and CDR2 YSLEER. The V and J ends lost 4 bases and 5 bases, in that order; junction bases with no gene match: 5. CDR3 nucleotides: TGCGCCAGCAGCCTCGGACTAGCGGGGGTAGACAATGAGCAGTTCTTC. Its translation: CASSLGLAGVDNEQFF.

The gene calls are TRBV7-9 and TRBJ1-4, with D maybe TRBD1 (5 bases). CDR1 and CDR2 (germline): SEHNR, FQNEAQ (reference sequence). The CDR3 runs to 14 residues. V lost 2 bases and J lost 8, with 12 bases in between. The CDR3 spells CASSLTTGGEKLFF. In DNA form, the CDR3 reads TGTGCCAGCAGCTTAACCACAGGAGGGGAAAAACTGTTTTTT.

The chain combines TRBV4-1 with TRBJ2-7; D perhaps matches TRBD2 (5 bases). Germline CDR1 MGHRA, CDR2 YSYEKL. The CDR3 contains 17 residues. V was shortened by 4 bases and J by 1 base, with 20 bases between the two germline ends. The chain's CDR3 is CASSPLDTRWTSYEQYF. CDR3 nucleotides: TGCGCCAGCAGCCCCCTTGACACTAGGTGGACGTCCTACGAGCAGTACTTC.

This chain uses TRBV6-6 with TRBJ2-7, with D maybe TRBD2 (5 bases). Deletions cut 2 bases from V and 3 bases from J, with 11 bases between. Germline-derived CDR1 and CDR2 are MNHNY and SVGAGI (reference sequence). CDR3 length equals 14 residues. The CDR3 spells CASSYGGQLYEQYF. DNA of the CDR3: TGTGCCAGCAGTTACGGAGGCCAGCTCTACGAGCAGTACTTC.